This TCR beta chain appears in the sequencing data of a study of T cell clonality in common variable immunodeficiency. The germline gives CDR1 MNHNS, CDR2 SASEGT. This CDR3 region has 13 residues. Deletions cut 4 bases from V and 7 bases from J, with 13 bases between. There are many counts of this clone. The CDR3 is cut off 3 residues early in the read; its end comes from the germline J gene. Sequencing was performed with immunoSEQ multiplex PCR; in TCRdb, only in-frame clones are kept and a portion is missing. This sample shows about 52,000 clones and no singletons; roughly 1.8% rests with the ten largest.

The sequence came from a person between 18 and 75 years old in good health. The sample comprised peripheral blood mononuclear cells. This chain links TRBV6-1 with TRBJ2-5; D could derive from TRBD1 or TRBD2 (6 bases each). The sequenced part of the CDR3 DNA is TGTGCCAGCAGTGCATCAGGGGAGGCGACC. Translated, it gives CASSASGEAT. Given in full, the CDR3 is CASSASGEATQYF.